A single sample is the source of the 28 T cell receptor beta chains below, sequenced in a study of radiation and T cells in renal cell carcinoma (dated by TCRdb to 2019 to 2021). The time point label for this specimen denotes: baseline pretreatment blood. The meaning of the sample's treatment or condition label: 15 Gy SBRT to primary tumor, nephrectomy 4 weeks later. Library preparation used the immunoSEQ multiplex PCR assay. Imported from immuneACCESS, the table was reduced by TCRdb to in-frame sequences with V and J called. These copies leave out some clones; in studies compared against another copy, an unresolved V gene accounts for under half, and the cause of the remainder is not known. In all, the sample holds about 150,000 clones, and 88% of those were seen once. Around 4.4% of the sample is held by the ten biggest clonotypes. Source: blood, taken from a patient whose treatment included radiotherapy and nephrectomy. These receptors were taken from a woman in her sixties or seventies with renal cell carcinoma.

This chain joins TRBV7-9 and TRBJ1-4; D is unresolved. V lost 1 base and J 5 bases, leaving 11 bases between the germline ends. Per germline, CDR1 SEHNR and CDR2 FQNEAQ (reference sequence). This CDR3 spans 15 amino acids. CDR3 amino acids: CASSLESGINEKLFF. CDR3 nucleotides: TGTGCCAGCAGCTTAGAAAGTGGGATAAATGAAAAACTGTTTTTT.

This clone came up once. V gene TRBV9 combines with J gene TRBJ2-5; D might be TRBD1 or TRBD2, each matching 7 bases. CDR3 size: 16 residues. Trimming removed 0 bases from V and 5 bases from J, with 17 bases in between. Germline lookup yields CDR1 SGDLS and CDR2 YYNGEE. The CDR3 nucleotides are TGTGCCAGCAGCGTAGGGTTGGGAGGGGGCGCGGAGACCCAGTACTTC. Translated: CASSVGLGGGAETQYF. Based on the CDR3 plus reference TRBV9 and TRBJ2-5, the full variable domain is DSGVTQTPKHLITATGQRVTLRCSPRSGDLSVYWYQQSLDQGLQFLIQYYNGEERAKGNILERFSAQQFPDLHSELNLSSLELGDSALYFCASSVGLGGGAETQYFGPGTRLLVL.

This chain joins TRBV11-2 and TRBJ2-5; 8 bases align to TRBD1. CDR3 length: 16 residues. The germline CDR1 and CDR2 sequences are SGHAT and FQNNGV. Trimming at V came to 0 bases and at J to 1 base, leaving 4 bases not matched to a gene. Written as DNA, the CDR3 is TGTGCCAGCAGCTTAGAAGACAGGGGAATCCAAGAGACCCAGTACTTC. Its protein is CASSLEDRGIQETQYF. Full variable domain (outside the CDR3, taken from reference TRBV11-2 and TRBJ2-5): EAGVAQSPRYKIIEKRQSVAFWCNPISGHATLYWYQQILGQGPKLLIQFQNNGVVDDSQLPKDRFSAERLKGVDSTLKIQPAKLEDSAVYLCASSLEDRGIQETQYFGPGTRLLVL.

J is TRBJ2-3 and V is TRBV7-3; 10 nucleotides line up with TRBD2. Germline CDR1 and CDR2: SGHTA and FQGTGA. The V and J ends lost 4 bases and 2 bases, in that order; junction bases with no gene match: 9. The CDR3 runs to 17 residues. The CDR3 sequence: CASSSPAGGLVTDTQYF. CDR3 bases: TGTGCCAGCAGCTCCCCAGCGGGGGGGCTGGTCACAGATACGCAGTATTTT.

The J gene is TRBJ1-5, the V gene TRBV7-2; D unclear. The V gene's germline CDR1 is SGHTA and CDR2 FQGNSA. V was shortened by 5 bases and J by 1 base, with 18 bases between the two germline ends. CDR3 length: 17 amino acids. CDR3 in DNA: TGTGCCAGCAGCCAAGGGAGGACGGGAGGAAGCAATCAGCCCCAGCATTTT. Encoded protein: CASSQGRTGGSNQPQHF.

The rearrangement joins TRBV7-2 to TRBJ1-2, with D possibly matching TRBD1 (5 bases). The V gene lost 1 base and the J gene lost 7 bases, with 13 bases spanning the gap. The length of the CDR3 is 14 residues. Germline V gives CDR1 SGHTA, CDR2 FQGNSA. The CDR3 bases are TGTGCCAGCAGCTTAGGCAGGGCGCGCCCTGGCTACACCTTC. Its protein product is CASSLGRARPGYTF.

The CDR3: CASRPGQGVQPQHF. The CDR3 DNA reads TGTGCCAGCAGGCCGGGACAGGGGGTTCAGCCCCAGCATTTT. This chain links TRBV2 with TRBJ1-5, with 11 bases aligning to TRBD1. Losses at the gene ends were 6 bases for V and 6 bases for J; bases not matched to a gene: 4. The CDR3 is made up of 14 amino acids. Germline CDR1 is SNHLY and CDR2 is FYNNEI.

This clone was seen just once. The rearrangement uses TRBV5-1 and TRBJ2-7; 9 nucleotides agree with TRBD1. Trimming removed 6 bases from V and 2 bases from J; junction bases left unmatched: 9. From germline, CDR1 is SGHRS and CDR2 YFSETQ. This CDR3 is 15 amino acids long. As DNA, the CDR3 is TGCGCCAGCAAAACAGTCGGGACAGGGCCCTACGAGCAGTACTTC. This codes for CASKTVGTGPYEQYF.

The CDR3, as DNA: TGTGCCAGTGATGAACAGGGATCCTACGAGCAGTACTTC. Translation gives CASDEQGSYEQYF. The J gene is TRBJ2-7, the V gene TRBV19; D perhaps matches TRBD1 (6 bases). V gave up 8 bases and J gave up 1 base, with 12 bases separating them. The CDR3 runs 13 residues. Germline V CDR1 and CDR2: LNHDA, SQIVND (reference sequence).

The chain joins TRBV7-2 to TRBJ2-5; D not resolved. Germline CDR1 is SGHTA and CDR2 is FQGNSA. This CDR3 is 15 amino acids long. V was clipped by 1 base and J by 1 base, with 10 bases between them. The CDR3 sequence is CASSLVVNSQETQYF. The CDR3 DNA is TGTGCCAGCAGCTTAGTAGTAAACAGCCAAGAGACCCAGTACTTC.

This clone was detected only a few times. The V call is TRBV30, the J call TRBJ2-7, with 9 bases identical to TRBD2. The CDR3 is 15 amino acids. The V segment lost 2 bases and the J segment 6 bases; nucleotides outside the gene matches: 11. Germline values: CDR1 GTSNPN, CDR2 SVGIG (reference sequence). The CDR3 loop is CAWSPPLAGLGEQYF. The CDR3 bases are TGTGCCTGGAGTCCCCCCCTAGCGGGGTTAGGCGAGCAGTACTTC.

This sequence joins TRBV7-9 and TRBJ2-7; the D is unclear. Germline loops: CDR1 SEHNR, CDR2 FQNEAQ (reference sequence). Trimming removed 3 bases at V and 6 bases at J, with 21 bases between. The CDR3 length is 16 residues. The CDR3 here is CASSFEIGVSIPEQYF. Here the CDR3 DNA reads TGTGCCAGCAGCTTTGAAATTGGGGTATCCATTCCCGAGCAGTACTTC.

The V gene is TRBV6-1, the J gene TRBJ1-1; TRBD1 might be the D (5 bases). Germline CDR1 is MNHNS and CDR2 is SASEGT. Trimming took off 4 bases at V and 7 bases at J, with 13 bases between the two ends. The CDR3 length is 13 residues. CDR3 bases: TGTGCCAGCAGTGCGGGGGGGGAACTTGAAGCTTTCTTT. Amino acid sequence: CASSAGGELEAFF.

The chain recombines TRBV6-1 with TRBJ2-7; TRBD1 aligns across 9 bases. The CDR3 runs to 13 residues. V lost 5 bases, J lost 5 bases, and 4 bases stayed unmatched. Germline values: CDR1 MNHNS, CDR2 SASEGT. The CDR3 region has the DNA TGTGCCAGCAGTACAAGGGACAGGGACGAGCAGTACTTC. Translation gives CASSTRDRDEQYF.

The chain recombines TRBV9 with TRBJ1-3; D call uncertain. V was shortened by 4 bases and J by 7 bases, with 15 bases between the two germline ends. Germline-derived CDR1 and CDR2 are SGDLS and YYNGEE. There are 14 residues in the CDR3. The CDR3 DNA follows: TGTGCCAGCAGCATTGGACCGTCGGGTAACACCATATATTTT. Translated: CASSIGPSGNTIYF. The full variable domain, in which reference TRBV9 and TRBJ1-3 provide the parts outside the CDR3, is DSGVTQTPKHLITATGQRVTLRCSPRSGDLSVYWYQQSLDQGLQFLIQYYNGEERAKGNILERFSAQQFPDLHSELNLSSLELGDSALYFCASSIGPSGNTIYFGEGSWLTVV.

The chain couples TRBV9 to TRBJ1-6, with D tentatively TRBD1 (5 bases). V lost 0 bases and J 10 bases, leaving 14 bases between the germline ends. This CDR3 region has 15 residues. CDR1 and CDR2 (germline): SGDLS, YYNGEE. The CDR3 protein is CASSVGTSWNSPLHF. CDR3 in DNA: TGTGCCAGCAGCGTAGGGACATCTTGGAACTCACCCCTCCACTTT.

The sample holds one count of this clone. The chain carries TRBV21-1 and TRBJ2-5; the table names TRBD2, a call not compared with the DNA. TRBV21-1 is described as a pseudogene. The CDR3 extends over 17 amino acids. The CDR3 reads CASSKGRVAEHQETQYF. In nucleotides, the CDR3 is TGTGCCAGCAGCAAAGGGAGGGTAGCGGAACACCAAGAGACCCAGTACTTC.

This sequence joins TRBV5-6 and TRBJ2-1; D unresolved. Per germline, CDR1 SGHDT and CDR2 YYEEEE. The CDR3 contains 13 residues. Trimming left V 0 bases short and J 2 bases short, with 3 bases between. The CDR3 loop is CASSLGAYNEQFF. DNA of the CDR3: TGTGCCAGCAGCTTGGGGGCCTACAATGAGCAGTTCTTC.

V is TRBV19 and J is TRBJ2-3; 8 bases align to TRBD1. Germline-derived CDR1 and CDR2 are LNHDA and SQIVND (reference sequence). Losses at the gene ends were 4 bases for V and 1 base for J; bases not matched to a gene: 4. This CDR3 region has 15 residues. The CDR3 region has the DNA TGTGCCAGTAGTACCCCGGGACAGGGCACAGATACGCAGTATTTT. Translating it yields CASSTPGQGTDTQYF.

The chain joins TRBV2 to TRBJ1-5, with TRBD1 as a possible D gene (5 bases). Germline V gene sequence: CDR1 SNHLY, CDR2 FYNNEI. The length of the CDR3 is 16 residues. Trimming shortened V by 5 bases and J by 1 base, and 15 bases separated the two germline ends. The CDR3, as DNA: TGTGCCAGCAGTTGGGGGAAAGGGAGCAGCAATCAGCCCCAGCATTTT. Amino acid sequence: CASSWGKGSSNQPQHF.

The chain carries TRBV7-2 and TRBJ2-1, with D perhaps matching TRBD2 (5 bases). The CDR3 consists of 15 residues. Germline CDR1 is SGHTA and CDR2 is FQGNSA. The V gene lost 2 bases and the J gene lost 0 bases, with 8 bases spanning the gap. This CDR3 reads CASSLSGFSYNEQFF. The CDR3 DNA reads as TGTGCCAGCAGCTTATCGGGGTTCTCCTACAATGAGCAGTTCTTC.

In this sample, this clone turned up once. Other DNA variants within this sample encode the same CDR3. V gene TRBV29-1 combines with J gene TRBJ2-7, with 7 bases aligning to TRBD1. The CDR3 extends over 14 amino acids. Trimming took 7 bases from V and 0 from J; bases not matched to a gene: 9. CDR1 SQVTM and CDR2 ANQGSEA come from the germline V gene. CDR3 DNA: TGCAGCGCCTATCTAGCAGGGGGCTCCTACGAGCAGTACTTC. It translates to CSAYLAGGSYEQYF.

The chain recombines TRBV5-4 with TRBJ1-1; D not certain. The CDR3 has 13 amino acids. The germline CDR1 and CDR2 sequences are SGHNT and YYREEE (reference sequence). The germline V and J ends were trimmed by 0 bases and 0 bases, with 3 bases remaining between them. CDR3 amino acids: CASSLVLNTEAFF. CDR3 in DNA: TGTGCCAGCAGCTTGGTTCTGAACACTGAAGCTTTCTTT.

The chain is built from TRBV30 and TRBJ1-6; 9 bases align to TRBD1. The CDR3 is 17 amino acids. Trimming took 2 bases from V and 0 from J; bases not matched to a gene: 5. Germline V gives CDR1 GTSNPN, CDR2 SVGIG (reference sequence). The CDR3 DNA is TGTGCCTGGAGTAACAGGGGGCGAGGCTCCTATAATTCACCCCTCCACTTT. It yields the protein CAWSNRGRGSYNSPLHF.

The J gene is TRBJ1-2, the V gene TRBV5-6, with a tentative D call TRBD1 (6 bases). The germline V gene has CDR1 SGHDT and CDR2 YYEEEE. V was trimmed by 5 bases and J by 8 bases, leaving 16 bases between them. This CDR3 is built from 13 residues. The CDR3 region is CASRDRFRGGYTF. The CDR3 coding sequence is TGTGCCAGCAGAGACCGTTTCAGGGGAGGCTACACCTTC. The complete variable domain, with remaining parts taken from reference TRBV5-6 and TRBJ1-2, reads DAGVTQSPTHLIKTRGQQVTLRCSPKSGHDTVSWYQQALGQGPQFIFQYYEEEERQRGNFPDRFSGHQFPNYSSELNVNALLLGDSALYLCASRDRFRGGYTFGSGTRLTVV.

V gene TRBV6-5 combines with J gene TRBJ2-7, with TRBD1 matching 8 bases. Trimming cost V 8 bases and J 5 bases; bases outside gene matches: 14. The CDR3 sequence is 15 residues long. Germline V lookup: CDR1 MNHEY, CDR2 SVGAGI. CDR3 protein: CASGRRTGTLDEQYF. The CDR3 nucleotides read TGTGCCAGCGGACGGAGGACAGGGACTCTTGACGAGCAGTACTTC.

This rearrangement joins TRBV2 to TRBJ2-7; the match to TRBD2 covers 7 bases. The CDR3 contains 15 residues. Germline CDR1 reads SNHLY; CDR2 reads FYNNEI. Unmatched junction bases numbered 9, after V lost 6 bases and J lost 1 base. The CDR3 nucleotides are TGTGCCAGCAGGGGCCCGACTAGCTCTTCCTACGAGCAGTACTTC. Translating gives CASRGPTSSSYEQYF. Combining the CDR3 with reference TRBV2 and TRBJ2-7 gives the whole variable domain EPEVTQTPSHQVTQMGQEVILRCVPISNHLYFYWYRQILGQKVEFLVSFYNNEISEKSEIFDDQFSVERPDGSNFTLKIRSTKLEDSAMYFCASRGPTSSSYEQYFGPGTRLTVT.

V is TRBV6-4 and J is TRBJ1-1; D gene unclear. CDR1 and CDR2 (germline): MRHNA, SNTAGT. The CDR3 has 17 residues. Deletions cut 0 bases from V and 2 bases from J, with 16 bases between. This chain's CDR3 is CASSDSGTPRINTEAFF. The CDR3 DNA sequence: TGTGCCAGCAGTGACTCTGGCACACCGAGGATCAACACTGAAGCTTTCTTT.